This T cell receptor (beta chain) was profiled in a study of chemoradiotherapy in HPV16-positive cancers. Looking at the study overall: Functional T-cell assays on a couple of HPV16-positive patients' cells defined candidate HPV-specific clones and common TCR motifs. Findings and limits, study-wide: HPV-responsive T-cell expansion during chemoradiotherapy was linked to improved recurrence-free survival in HPV16-positive patients.

The method was immunoSEQ multiplex PCR; TCRdb's version includes in-frame clones alone and lacks a portion of them. The sample consists of fewer than 40,000 clones, about 90% of them appearing once. Over chemoradiotherapy, repertoires were sampled more than once. CDR3 length: 15 residues. Looked up from germline, CDR1 is LNHDA and CDR2 is SQIVND (reference sequence). Trimming took off 10 bases at V and 4 bases at J, with 19 bases between the two ends. Points on this clone: Its target is not known.

This receptor was identified in a human donor with HPV-associated anogenital cancer. The gene calls are TRBV19 and TRBJ1-4, with D unresolved. Sequenced here: blood, sampled from a patient who underwent chemoradiotherapy. The CDR3 coding sequence is TGTGCCACCCGCAATAGCCCAGGATATAATGAAAAACTGTTTTTT. Amino acids: CATRNSPGYNEKLFF.